Listed here are 8 T cell receptor beta chains from one sample, sequenced in a study of shared clonotypes between healthy human individuals. Only in-frame clones appear in the TCRdb table, and some are missing; sequencing was by immunoSEQ multiplex PCR. Among millions of clones listed, just under 95% were seen once. The naive CD8 fraction comprised CD45RO-negative cells positively selected for CCR7 and excluded terminally differentiated effector memory CD45RA+ cells. The sample was naive CD8+ T cells sorted from blood. These receptors came from a man younger than 30 in good health.

Concerning this clone itself: The sample contains more than one DNA sequence encoding this CDR3. This rearrangement joins TRBV27 to TRBJ1-2; possibly TRBD1 for D (5 bases). Per the germline V gene, CDR1 is MNHEY and CDR2 is SMNVEV (reference sequence). V was clipped by 5 bases and J by 2 bases, with 6 bases between them. CDR3 length: 12 residues. The CDR3 DNA follows: TGTGCCAGCAGTGGGGGGAACTATGGCTACACCTTC. Translation: CASSGGNYGYTF.

The gene calls are TRBV30 and TRBJ2-7; 7 bases line up with TRBD1. Looked up from germline, CDR1 is GTSNPN and CDR2 is SVGIG (reference sequence). The V and J ends lost 3 bases and 2 bases, in that order; junction bases with no gene match: 10. The CDR3 totals 15 residues. This CDR3 reads CAWSAVRQGAYEQYF. In nucleotides, the CDR3 is TGTGCCTGGAGCGCCGTTAGGCAGGGGGCCTACGAGCAGTACTTC. The complete variable domain, with remaining parts taken from reference TRBV30 and TRBJ2-7, reads SQTIHQWPATLVQPVGSPLSLECTVEGTSNPNLYWYRQAAGRGLQLLFYSVGIGQISSEVPQNLSASRPQDRQFILSSKKLLLSDSGFYLCAWSAVRQGAYEQYFGPGTRLTVT.

The CDR3 is CASSLAGGGSNEQFF. The CDR3 DNA is TGTGCCAGCAGCTTGGCGGGGGGCGGGAGCAATGAGCAGTTCTTC. The chain joins TRBV5-4 to TRBJ2-1; a weak D match, TRBD2 (7 bases). Trimming removed 0 bases at V and 6 bases at J, with 13 bases between. CDR1 is SGHNT, CDR2 YYREEE, per germline (reference sequence). The CDR3 runs 15 residues.

This rearrangement joins TRBV5-6 to TRBJ2-4; possibly TRBD2 for D (6 bases). There are 15 residues in the CDR3. Germline-derived CDR1 and CDR2 are SGHDT and YYEEEE. V lost 0 bases and J lost 5, with 12 bases in between. CDR3 sequence: CASSLAGGWENIQYF. The CDR3 DNA is TGTGCCAGCAGCTTGGCTGGAGGGTGGGAAAACATTCAGTACTTC.

The V gene is TRBV6-5, the J gene TRBJ2-2; no firm D call. The CDR3 consists of 14 residues. CDR1 and CDR2 from the germline V gene are MNHEY and SVGAGI. Trimming pared 6 bases from V and 3 bases from J, leaving 11 bases between. The CDR3: CASSPSAYTGELFF. CDR3 in DNA: TGTGCCAGCAGCCCTTCTGCCTACACCGGGGAGCTGTTTTTT.

This clone was seen only once. The V and J genes are TRBV11-2 and TRBJ2-3, with 8 bases that match TRBD2. V shed 4 bases, J shed 1 base, and the junction held 10 bases outside the gene matches. CDR1 and CDR2 from the germline V gene are SGHAT and FQNNGV. The CDR3 spans 17 residues. CDR3 region: CASSSPGGRGGTDTQYF. For the CDR3, the DNA is TGTGCCAGCAGCTCCCCGGGGGGGAGAGGTGGCACAGATACGCAGTATTTT.

Details on this clone: Additional DNA sequences in this sample encode the identical CDR3. The chain carries TRBV20-1 and TRBJ1-2; D remains unclear. CDR1 and CDR2 (germline): DFQATT, SNEGSKA (reference sequence). The V gene lost 4 bases and the J gene lost 8 bases, with 8 bases spanning the gap. The CDR3 length is 10 residues. The CDR3 sequence is CSATGGGYTF. Here the CDR3 DNA reads TGCAGTGCTACTGGAGGAGGCTACACCTTC.

V gene TRBV5-1 combines with J gene TRBJ2-5; D possibly corresponds to TRBD2 (5 bases). The length of the CDR3 is 15 residues. V was trimmed by 3 bases and J by 4 bases, leaving 16 bases between them. Germline assignment: CDR1 SGHRS and CDR2 YFSETQ. CDR3 sequence: CASSWWGDQTETQYF. In nucleotides, the CDR3 is TGCGCCAGCAGCTGGTGGGGAGACCAGACAGAGACCCAGTACTTC.